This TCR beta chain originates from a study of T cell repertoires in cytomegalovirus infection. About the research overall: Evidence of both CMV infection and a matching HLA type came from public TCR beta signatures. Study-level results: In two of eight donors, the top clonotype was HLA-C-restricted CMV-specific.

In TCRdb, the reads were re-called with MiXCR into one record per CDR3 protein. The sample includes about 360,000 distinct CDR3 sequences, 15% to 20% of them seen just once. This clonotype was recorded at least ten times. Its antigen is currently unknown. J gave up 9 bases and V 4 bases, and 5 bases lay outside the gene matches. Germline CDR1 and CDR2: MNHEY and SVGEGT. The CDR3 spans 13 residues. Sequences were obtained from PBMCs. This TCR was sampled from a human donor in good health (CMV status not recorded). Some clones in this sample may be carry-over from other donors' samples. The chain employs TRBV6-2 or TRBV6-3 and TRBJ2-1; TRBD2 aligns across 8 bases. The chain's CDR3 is CASSSSGGGEQFF. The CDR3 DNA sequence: TGTGCCAGCAGTTCCAGCGGGGGAGGTGAGCAGTTCTTC.